The 14 T cell receptor beta chains listed next were all sequenced from one sample in a study of regulatory and conventional T cells in RAG deficiency. Profiled with immunoSEQ multiplex PCR; TCRdb holds only in-frame clones, not every one. The repertoire includes approximately 46,000 clones, about 90% of them detected once, and 0.5% to 0.55% sits in the top ten. The sorted conventional CD4+ T cells were CD25-low and CD127-high, with genomic DNA sequenced. These data also formed part of another study, on regulatory T cells. This second report adds: The primer mix had 52 TRBV and 13 TRBJ primers.

Sequencing used CD4+ effector T cells sorted from blood. The receptors shown here come from a human donor in good health.

V is TRBV5-1 and J is TRBJ1-5, with D perhaps matching TRBD1 (5 bases). Germline CDR1 and CDR2: SGHRS and YFSETQ. Trimming took off 6 bases at V and 6 bases at J, with 19 bases between the two ends. This CDR3 is built from 15 residues. CDR3 loop: CASKQDVLTVQPQHF. DNA of the CDR3: TGCGCCAGCAAACAGGACGTCCTAACCGTTCAGCCCCAGCATTTT.

This clone appeared a single time. V usage is TRBV5-5 and J usage is TRBJ1-3, with a tentative D call TRBD1 (5 bases). With 0 bases removed from V and 0 bases from J, the gap between germline ends came to 10 bases. Germline V gene sequence: CDR1 SGHKS, CDR2 YYEKEE (reference sequence). The CDR3 consists of 16 residues. This CDR3 is CASSLESGNSGNTIYF. The DNA for the CDR3 is TGTGCCAGCAGCTTGGAGTCAGGGAACTCTGGAAACACCATATATTTT.

The V and J genes are TRBV5-4 and TRBJ1-1, with a weak D call TRBD1 (5 bases). Trimming pared 2 bases from V and 0 bases from J, leaving 11 bases between. CDR1 SGHNT and CDR2 YYREEE come from the germline V gene (reference sequence). The length of the CDR3 is 15 residues. This CDR3 is CASSFATGMNTEAFF. The CDR3 nucleotides are TGTGCCAGCAGCTTCGCCACAGGCATGAACACTGAAGCTTTCTTT.

This chain links TRBV5-1 with TRBJ2-3, with 7 nucleotides matching TRBD2. The CDR3 consists of 15 residues. Germline V gene sequence: CDR1 SGHRS, CDR2 YFSETQ. V was pared by 4 bases and J by 3 bases, with 8 bases of the junction left unmatched. This CDR3 reads CASSSGLVGTDTQYF. The CDR3 DNA follows: TGCGCCAGCAGCAGTGGACTAGTGGGGACAGATACGCAGTATTTT.

With respect to this clone: One junction end disagrees with the germline gene, perhaps due to a read error. The chain links TRBV7-6 to TRBJ2-1; tentatively, D is TRBD1 (5 bases). The CDR3 has 14 residues. The V gene's germline CDR1 is SGHVS and CDR2 FNYEAQ. The CDR3 reads CASSLNAQGNGQFF. The CDR3 DNA follows: TGTGCCAGCAGCTTAAATGCCCAGGGCAATGGGCAGTTCTTC.

The rearrangement joins TRBV5-1 to TRBJ1-1, with D possibly TRBD1 on 6 matching bases. CDR1 is SGHRS and CDR2 is YFSETQ in the germline V gene. Trimming removed 3 bases at V and 0 bases at J, with 9 bases between. The CDR3 sequence is 14 residues long. Written as DNA, the CDR3 is TGCGCCAGCAGCTCGGACAGAGTGAACACTGAAGCTTTCTTT. The encoded protein is CASSSDRVNTEAFF.

A word on this clone: Additional DNA sequences in this sample encode the identical CDR3. J is TRBJ1-1 and V is TRBV18, with D possibly being TRBD1 (6 bases). Per the germline V gene, CDR1 is KGHSH and CDR2 is LQKENI. V was pared by 1 base and J by 1 base, with 7 bases between. This CDR3 has 14 amino acids. The CDR3 here is CASSPQGGNTEAFF. Here the CDR3 DNA reads TGTGCCAGCTCACCACAGGGGGGGAACACTGAAGCTTTCTTT. Full variable domain (outside the CDR3, taken from reference TRBV18 and TRBJ1-1): NAGVMQNPRHLVRRRGQEARLRCSPMKGHSHVYWYRQLPEEGLKFMVYLQKENIIDESGMPKERFSAEFPKEGPSILRIQQVVRGDSAAYFCASSPQGGNTEAFFGQGTRLTVV.

Here the CDR3 reads CASSSGQVAKNIQYF. As DNA, the CDR3 is TGTGCCAGCAGTTCCGGACAGGTAGCCAAAAACATTCAGTACTTC. This chain joins TRBV28 and TRBJ2-4, with 7 bases aligning to TRBD1. The ends lost 4 bases at V and 0 bases at J; junction bases unmatched: 3. Germline lookup yields CDR1 MDHEN and CDR2 SYDVKM. The CDR3 is 15 amino acids. Supplemented by reference TRBV28 and TRBJ2-4, the full variable domain reads DVKVTQSSRYLVKRTGEKVFLECVQDMDHENMFWYRQDPGLGLRLIYFSYDVKMKEKGDIPEGYSVSREKKERFSLILESASTNQTSMYLCASSSGQVAKNIQYFGAGTRLSVL.

To note about this clone: Other nucleotide sequences in the sample specify the same CDR3. The chain couples TRBV4-1 to TRBJ1-6; D gene uncertain. CDR1 MGHRA and CDR2 YSYEKL come from the germline V gene. CDR3 length equals 13 residues. V was pared by 0 bases and J by 10 bases, with 7 bases between. Here the CDR3 reads CASSQEVESPLHF. The CDR3, as DNA: TGCGCCAGCAGCCAAGAAGTCGAATCACCCCTCCACTTT.

The genes are TRBV19 and TRBJ2-3, with TRBD2 identical over 7 bases. Germline assignment: CDR1 LNHDA and CDR2 SQIVND (reference sequence). The CDR3 sequence is 15 residues long. The J segment lost 3 bases and the V segment lost 6 bases, leaving 9 bases of the junction unmatched. The CDR3 nucleotides read TGTGCCAGTAGGATGGGGGGGACGCGGACAGATACGCAGTATTTT. Its translation: CASRMGGTRTDTQYF.

V gene TRBV5-1 combines with J gene TRBJ2-1; D uncertain. The germline V and J ends were trimmed by 1 base and 5 bases, with 10 bases remaining between them. The CDR3 contains 14 residues. Germline CDR1 is SGHRS and CDR2 is YFSETQ. CDR3 region: CASSLILFNNEQFF. CDR3 nucleotides: TGCGCCAGCAGCTTGATACTTTTCAACAATGAGCAGTTCTTC.

V usage is TRBV6-5 and J usage is TRBJ1-5; D is unresolved. V lost 2 bases to trimming and J lost 0 bases, with 5 bases between them. The CDR3 sequence is 14 residues long. Germline CDR1 and CDR2: MNHEY and SVGAGI. The CDR3 sequence: CASSYGNSNQPQHF. CDR3 DNA sequence: TGTGCCAGCAGTTACGGGAATAGCAATCAGCCCCAGCATTTT.

This clone was seen only once. The J gene is TRBJ2-1, the V gene TRBV7-3; perhaps TRBD1 as D (6 bases). V was pared by 3 bases and J by 4 bases, with 7 bases between. This CDR3 has 13 residues. Germline-derived CDR1 and CDR2 are SGHTA and FQGTGA. This CDR3 reads CASSLGQYNEQFF. The CDR3 DNA reads TGTGCCAGCAGCTTGGGACAATACAATGAGCAGTTCTTC.

V gene TRBV11-3 combines with J gene TRBJ2-5; TRBD1 matches 7 bases. Germline trimming cut 5 bases from V and 3 bases from J; bases unmatched to any gene: 6. This CDR3 has 14 residues. Per germline, CDR1 SGHNT and CDR2 YENEEA. The CDR3 protein is CASSLMQGEETQYF. In DNA form, the CDR3 reads TGTGCCAGCAGCCTCATGCAGGGGGAAGAGACCCAGTACTTC.